A single sample gave rise to the 10 T cell receptor beta chains below, sequenced in a study of T cells in Graves' hyperthyroidism and ophthalmopathy. Researchers amplified the TCR beta CDR3 regions from RNA transcripts. TCR CDR3 regions were first amplified by RT-PCR with HTBI primers. TCRdb redid the calling of the multiplex PCR reads with MiXCR, one entry per CDR3 protein. In the table there are more than 350,000 distinct CDR3 sequences, about 15% of which are singletons. The sequenced sample consisted of blood. The receptors stem from a woman in her fifties or sixties with Graves' ophthalmopathy.

The table lists this clonotype with a few counts. This chain connects TRBV4-1 to TRBJ2-1; 13 bases match TRBD2. Germline assignment: CDR1 MGHRA and CDR2 YSYEKL. V dropped 2 bases and J dropped 11; count of bases not matched to a gene: 6. CDR3 length: 15 residues. CDR3 sequence reads: CASSQTGTSGNQQFF. The CDR3 DNA reads TGCGCCAGCAGCCAAACCGGGACTAGCGGGAATCAGCAGTTCTTC.

This clonotype was observed at least ten times. The chain couples TRBV5-1 to TRBJ2-1; possibly TRBD2 for D (6 bases). CDR1 is SGHRS and CDR2 is YFSETQ in the germline V gene. Trimming left V 2 bases short and J 8 bases short, with 11 bases between. The CDR3 consists of 13 residues. The CDR3 DNA follows: TGCGCCAGCAGCTTTGTCGGGAGCTATGAGCAGTTCTTC. It yields the protein CASSFVGSYEQFF. Combining the CDR3 with reference TRBV5-1 and TRBJ2-1 gives the whole variable domain KAGVTQTPRYLIKTRGQQVTLSCSPISGHRSVSWYQQTPGQGLQFLFEYFSETQRNKGNFPGRFSGRQFSNSRSEMNVSTLELGDSALYLCASSFVGSYEQFFGPGTRLTVL.

In its sample, this clonotype was seen many times. The chain joins TRBV28 to TRBJ1-2; no clear D. Germline CDR1 and CDR2: MDHEN and SYDVKM. This CDR3 has 14 residues. V lost 6 bases and J lost 0, with 11 bases in between. CDR3: CASRLWRSNYGYTF. DNA of the CDR3: TGTGCCAGCAGACTCTGGAGATCTAACTATGGCTACACCTTC.

This chain joins TRBV19 and TRBJ1-1; perhaps TRBD1 as D (5 bases). V dropped 3 bases and J dropped 1 base, with 12 bases sitting between them. The CDR3 runs to 15 residues. Germline V gene data show CDR1 as LNHDA and CDR2 as SQIVND (reference sequence). CDR3 amino acids: CASSINRRRNTEAFF. In DNA form, the CDR3 reads TGTGCCAGTAGTATCAACAGGCGTAGGAACACTGAAGCTTTCTTT.

This clonotype was observed many times. The rearrangement uses TRBV5-1 and TRBJ2-3, with D perhaps assigned TRBD1 or TRBD2 (5 bases each). Trimming removed 3 bases from V and 13 bases from J, with 18 bases in between. The germline V gene has CDR1 SGHRS and CDR2 YFSETQ. CDR3 length: 13 amino acids. CDR3 sequence: CASSSSGTAREYF. The DNA of the CDR3 is TGCGCCAGCAGCTCGTCCGGGACGGCCCGAGAGTATTTT.

DNA for the CDR3: TGTGCCAGCAGCTTATCAGGGCGGGAAGGCCTTTGGGATGAGCAGTACTTC. Its protein is CASSLSGREGLWDEQYF. The rearrangement links TRBV7-9 to TRBJ2-1; D is perhaps TRBD2 (6 bases). TRBJ2-7 matches the DNA end more closely, so the J call is doubtful. In germline, CDR1 is SEHNR, CDR2 FQNEAQ (reference sequence). This CDR3 is built from 17 residues.

This clonotype was counted ten times or more. This CDR3 is CATTDRTTGELFF. DNA for the CDR3: TGTGCCACCACGGACAGGACCACCGGGGAGCTGTTTTTT. The chain combines TRBV24-1 with TRBJ2-2, with 7 nucleotides matching TRBD1. V lost 8 bases to trimming and J lost 4 bases; unmatched junction nucleotides: 3. The CDR3 covers 13 residues. CDR1 KGHDR and CDR2 SFDVKD come from the germline V gene.

This clonotype was found many times. The chain uses TRBV28 and TRBJ2-7; D assignment may be TRBD1 or TRBD2 (5 bases each). The CDR3 consists of 13 residues. Trimming stripped 7 bases from V and 2 bases from J, with 12 bases between. The germline CDR1 and CDR2 sequences are MDHEN and SYDVKM. CDR3 sequence: CASMGESPYEQYF. CDR3 DNA sequence: TGTGCCAGCATGGGGGAGTCGCCCTACGAGCAGTACTTC.

This clonotype was seen more than once but under ten times. A much larger clonotype is one base distant, so this may be a read error. The missing conserved phenylalanine or tryptophan at the end of this CDR3 makes a read error likely. The chain links TRBV5-1 to TRBJ2-7; 7 nucleotides match TRBD2. The CDR3 is made up of 14 amino acids. V was clipped by 3 bases and J by 3 bases; unmatched bases: 6. Germline assignment: CDR1 SGHRS and CDR2 YFSETQ. CDR3 DNA: TGCGCCAGCAGCTCACTCGGGGAGGGCTACGAGCAGTACCTC. This translates into CASSSLGEGYEQYL.

This clonotype was detected many times. The chain couples TRBV5-1 to TRBJ2-1, with a possible D match to TRBD2 (6 bases). The germline V and J ends were trimmed by 1 base and 0 bases, with 17 bases remaining between them. The CDR3 has 18 residues. Germline V gives CDR1 SGHRS, CDR2 YFSETQ. CDR3 DNA: TGCGCCAGCAGCTTGTTTGGCGCTAGCGAACCCTCCTACAATGAGCAGTTCTTC. It encodes CASSLFGASEPSYNEQFF.